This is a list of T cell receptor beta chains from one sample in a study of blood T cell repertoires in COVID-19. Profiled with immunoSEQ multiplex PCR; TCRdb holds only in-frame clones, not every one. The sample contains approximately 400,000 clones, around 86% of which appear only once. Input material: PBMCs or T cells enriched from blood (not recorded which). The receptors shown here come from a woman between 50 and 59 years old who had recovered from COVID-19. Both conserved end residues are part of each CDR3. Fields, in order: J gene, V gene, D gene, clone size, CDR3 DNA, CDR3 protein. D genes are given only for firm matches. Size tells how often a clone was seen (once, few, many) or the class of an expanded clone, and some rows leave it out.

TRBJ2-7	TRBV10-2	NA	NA	TGCGCCAGTTGGAAGGACACCTCCTACGAGCAGTACTTC	CASWKDTSYEQYF
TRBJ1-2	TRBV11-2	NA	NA	TGTGCCAGCAGCGAGAGGGCCATGGCCTATGGCTACACCTTC	CASSERAMAYGYTF
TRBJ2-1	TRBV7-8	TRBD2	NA	TGTGCCAGCAGCTTAGAGGGGACTAGTCGGAATGAGCAGTTCTTC	CASSLEGTSRNEQFF
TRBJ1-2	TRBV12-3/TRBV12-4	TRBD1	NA	TGTGCCAGCAGCAACAGGGGATCTCATGGCTACACCTTC	CASSNRGSHGYTF
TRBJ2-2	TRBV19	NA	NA	TGTGCCAGTGTATCACTCCGGTCGGGTACCGGGGAGCTGTTTTTT	CASVSLRSGTGELFF
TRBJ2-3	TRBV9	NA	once	TGTGCCAGCAGCGTAATTCGCGGGGCTAGCACAGATACGCAGTATTTT	CASSVIRGASTDTQYF
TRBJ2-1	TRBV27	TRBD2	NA	TGTGCCAGCACCCCGGGCGGGAGTACTTTTAATGAGCAGTTCTTC	CASTPGGSTFNEQFF
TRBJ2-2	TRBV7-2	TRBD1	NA	TGTGCCAGCAGCTTCGCGGACAGGGTAGCCGGGGAGCTGTTTTTT	CASSFADRVAGELFF
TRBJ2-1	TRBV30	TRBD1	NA	TGTGCCTGGGCCCGGACAGGGAGCTCCTACAATGAGCAGTTCTTC	CAWARTGSSYNEQFF
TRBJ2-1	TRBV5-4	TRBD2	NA	TGTGCCAGCAGCTTCAAGCGGGGGAGCTCCTACAATGAGCAGTTCTTC	CASSFKRGSSYNEQFF
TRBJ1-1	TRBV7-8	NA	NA	TGTGCCAGCCGACCCTTAGGGGGGGCCGCCTCTGAAGCTTTCTTT	CASRPLGGAASEAFF
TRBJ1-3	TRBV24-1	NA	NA	TGTGCCACCAGTGAGCCAGGGGTTCTCTCTGGAAACACCATATATTTT	CATSEPGVLSGNTIYF
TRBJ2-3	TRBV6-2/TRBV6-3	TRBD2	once	TGTGCCAGCAGTCCGCTAGCGGGGGCAGGTACGGGTCCGCAGTATTTT	CASSPLAGAGTGPQYF
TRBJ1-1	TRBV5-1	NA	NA	TGCGCCAGCACACGAGGAACCGAAGCTTTCTTT	CASTRGTEAFF
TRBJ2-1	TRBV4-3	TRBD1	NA	TGCGCCAGCAGCCAGGAAAGGACAGGGGGACTAGATGAGCAGTTCTTC	CASSQERTGGLDEQFF
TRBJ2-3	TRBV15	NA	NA	TGTGCCACCAGCAGAGCGAGGTTCACAGATACGCAGTATTTT	CATSRARFTDTQYF
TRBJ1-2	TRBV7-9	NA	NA	TGTGCCAGCAGCCGGGACGGGGGGCTTCGAGGCTACACCTTC	CASSRDGGLRGYTF
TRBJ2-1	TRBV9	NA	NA	TGTGCCAGCAGCGAGTGGGGTCGGGGTAATGAGCAGTTCTTC	CASSEWGRGNEQFF
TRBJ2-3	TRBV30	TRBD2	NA	TGTGCCTGGAGCAGCGGGAAGCAGTATTTT	CAWSSGKQYF
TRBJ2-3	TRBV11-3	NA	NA	TGTGCCAGTCAGCTTGGGGCTGGCCCAGATACGCAGTATTTT	CASQLGAGPDTQYF
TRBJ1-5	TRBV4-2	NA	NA	TGTGCCAGCAGGGGGAGGGGGAATCAGCCCCAGCATTTT	CASRGRGNQPQHF
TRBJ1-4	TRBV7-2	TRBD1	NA	TGTGCCAGCAGCTCGGGGGGACAGGGTAATGAAAAACTGTTTTTT	CASSSGGQGNEKLFF
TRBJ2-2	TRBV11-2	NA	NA	TGTGCCAGCAGCCCAAATGAGGGGGTCACCGGGGAGCTGTTTTTT	CASSPNEGVTGELFF
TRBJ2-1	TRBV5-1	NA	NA	TGCGCCAGCAGCTTGGTGGCTTCGTCGGGCAATGAGCAGTTCTTC	CASSLVASSGNEQFF
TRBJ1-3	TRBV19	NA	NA	TGTGCCAGTAGTATAGAGGGCAGCTCTGGAAACACCATATATTTT	CASSIEGSSGNTIYF
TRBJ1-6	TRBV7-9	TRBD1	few	TGTGCCAGCAGCCCGACCGCCCAGGGGGCTGGTCCCCTCCACTTT	CASSPTAQGAGPLHF
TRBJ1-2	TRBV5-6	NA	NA	TGTGCCAGCAGCTTGGACGGCCAGGACTATGGCTACACCTTC	CASSLDGQDYGYTF
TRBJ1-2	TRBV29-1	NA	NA	TGCAGCGTTGAACCGGGGAGCTATGGCTACACCTTC	CSVEPGSYGYTF
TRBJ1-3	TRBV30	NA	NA	TGTGCCTGGAGTGTACCCCCAGGGGGAAACACCATATATTTT	CAWSVPPGGNTIYF
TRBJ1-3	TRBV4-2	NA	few	TGTGCCAGCAGCCAAGATGGTCCGGAGGGCTCTGGAAACACCATATATTTT	CASSQDGPEGSGNTIYF
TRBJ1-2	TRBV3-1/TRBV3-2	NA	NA	TGTGCCAGCAGCCCGATCCTCAGGGGCTCGGATGGCTACACCTTC	CASSPILRGSDGYTF
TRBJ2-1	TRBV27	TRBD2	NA	TGTGCCAGCAGTTTATTTGGGACTAGCGGTTACAATGAGCAGTTCTTC	CASSLFGTSGYNEQFF
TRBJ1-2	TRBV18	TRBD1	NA	TGTGCCAGCTCACCACCGGGCCAGGGGGCATATGGCTACACCTTC	CASSPPGQGAYGYTF
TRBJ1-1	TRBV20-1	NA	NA	TGCAGTGCAGCGGGTGAAGGAGCTTTCTTT	CSAAGEGAFF
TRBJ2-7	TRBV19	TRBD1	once	TGTGCCAGTAGTAGCGGACAGGGTCTGGACGAGCAGTACTTC	CASSSGQGLDEQYF
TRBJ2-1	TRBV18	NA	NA	TGTGCCAGCTCACCCCTGAGGGATGAGCAGTTCTTC	CASSPLRDEQFF
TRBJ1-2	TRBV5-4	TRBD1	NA	TGTGCCAGCAGCGCCGGACAGGGGAATTTCTATGGCTACACCTTC	CASSAGQGNFYGYTF
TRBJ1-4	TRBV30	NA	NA	TGTGCCTGGAGTGCACCCGGGGCCAAGGGGGGGAAACTGTTTTTT	CAWSAPGAKGGKLFF